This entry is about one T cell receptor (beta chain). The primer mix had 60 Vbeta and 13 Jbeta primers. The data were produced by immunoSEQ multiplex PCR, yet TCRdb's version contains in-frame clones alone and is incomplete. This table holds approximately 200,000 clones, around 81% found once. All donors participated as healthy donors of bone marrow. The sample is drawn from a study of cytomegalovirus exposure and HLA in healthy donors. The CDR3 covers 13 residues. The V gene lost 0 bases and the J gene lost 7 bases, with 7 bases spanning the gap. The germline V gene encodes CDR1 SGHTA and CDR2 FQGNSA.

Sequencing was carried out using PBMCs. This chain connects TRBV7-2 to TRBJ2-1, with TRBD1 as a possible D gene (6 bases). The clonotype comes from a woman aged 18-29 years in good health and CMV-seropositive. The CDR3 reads CASSLAGANEQFF. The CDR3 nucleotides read TGTGCCAGCAGCTTAGCGGGGGCTAATGAGCAGTTCTTC.